The rows below give T cell receptor beta chains drawn from one sample of a study of early T cells in non-severe SARS-CoV-2 infection. TCRdb reanalysed the 5' RACE reads using MiXCR and keeps one entry per CDR3 protein. Found here are around 53,000 distinct CDR3 sequences, about 7.8% of them singletons; the top ten hold approximately 5%. The specimen was whole blood. Receptors were obtained from an adult who was a healthcare worker with PCR-confirmed SARS-CoV-2 infection or an uninfected control (not recorded which). Both conserved end residues are part of each CDR3. A D gene is named only where the DNA matches it firmly. Not all rows give a size; the values are once, few, many and, for expanded clones, a class.

D gene: TRBD2; J gene: TRBJ2-3; V gene: TRBV20-1; clone size: many; CDR3 DNA: TGCAGTGCTAGATCTCGTGCTGAGGGACTAGCGATGGCAGATACGCAGTATTTT; CDR3 protein: CSARSRAEGLAMADTQYF
D gene: .; J gene: TRBJ1-5; V gene: TRBV3-1; clone size: .; CDR3 DNA: TGTGCCAGCAGCCAAGATCGGGGACAGCCCCAGCATTTT; CDR3 protein: CASSQDRGQPQHF
D gene: .; J gene: TRBJ2-2; V gene: TRBV6-2/TRBV6-3; clone size: .; CDR3 DNA: TGTGCCAGCAGTTATCTACGGAACACCGGGGAGCTGTTTTTT; CDR3 protein: CASSYLRNTGELFF
D gene: .; J gene: TRBJ2-7; V gene: TRBV20-1; clone size: few; CDR3 DNA: TGCAGTGCTGCGGGGCTACTCTCCTACGAGCAGTACTTC; CDR3 protein: CSAAGLLSYEQYF
D gene: .; J gene: TRBJ1-1; V gene: TRBV6-1; clone size: many; CDR3 DNA: TGTGCCACCCAAAGACCGCCAAACACTGAAGCTTTCTTT; CDR3 protein: CATQRPPNTEAFF
D gene: .; J gene: TRBJ1-4; V gene: TRBV10-3; clone size: .; CDR3 DNA: TGTGCCATCAACGGCAGGGAAGGAGAAAAACTGTTTTTT; CDR3 protein: CAINGREGEKLFF
D gene: .; J gene: TRBJ2-7; V gene: TRBV18; clone size: many; CDR3 DNA: TGTGCCAGCTCACCAACGGACAAAGGTTACTACGAGCAGTACTTC; CDR3 protein: CASSPTDKGYYEQYF
D gene: TRBD1; J gene: TRBJ1-5; V gene: TRBV5-5; clone size: many; CDR3 DNA: TGTGCCAGCAGCTTGGCCCAGGGGGCTGGTCAGCCCCAGCATTTT; CDR3 protein: CASSLAQGAGQPQHF
D gene: .; J gene: TRBJ2-1; V gene: TRBV4-3; clone size: many; CDR3 DNA: TGCGCCAGCAGCCGAGAAGTGTCCTACAATGAGCAGTTCTTC; CDR3 protein: CASSREVSYNEQFF
D gene: TRBD1; J gene: TRBJ2-4; V gene: TRBV12-3/TRBV12-4; clone size: few; CDR3 DNA: TGTGCCAGCAGTTTTTGGGGGACAGGGGGCACCAAAAACATTCAGTACTTC; CDR3 protein: CASSFWGTGGTKNIQYF
D gene: .; J gene: TRBJ1-2; V gene: TRBV27; clone size: .; CDR3 DNA: TGTGCCAGCAGTCCCCGGGTTAGGGACTTCTATGGCTACACCTTC; CDR3 protein: CASSPRVRDFYGYTF
D gene: .; J gene: TRBJ1-3; V gene: TRBV7-9; clone size: few; CDR3 DNA: TGTGCCAGCAGTCCCTTAGACTCTGGAAACACCATATATTTT; CDR3 protein: CASSPLDSGNTIYF